The 20 T cell receptor beta chains reported below all come from one sample, sequenced in a study of blood T cell repertoires in COVID-19. Here immunoSEQ multiplex PCR was the method, and the copy in TCRdb shows in-frame clones only, minus some. The sample yields a few hundred thousand clones, roughly 82% seen once. Sequenced material: peripheral blood. These receptors originate from a woman in her 40s who had recovered from COVID-19.

The chain recombines TRBV12-3 or TRBV12-4 with TRBJ1-1, with D hard to call. The CDR3 sequence is 13 residues long. V lost 3 bases to trimming and J lost 7 bases, with 12 bases between them. CDR3 DNA sequence: TGTGCCAGCAGTTTCGGGGAAATCGGTGAAGCTTTCTTT. Its protein product is CASSFGEIGEAFF.

J is TRBJ2-1 and V is TRBV11-3; D might be TRBD2 (6 bases). Trimming left V 5 bases short and J 2 bases short, with 10 bases between. The V gene's germline CDR1 is SGHNT and CDR2 YENEEA. This CDR3 is built from 14 residues. The CDR3 sequence: CASSLTGAYNEQFF. The DNA for the CDR3 is TGTGCCAGCAGCCTAACGGGGGCCTACAATGAGCAGTTCTTC.

CDR3 sequence (DNA): TGTGCCAGCAGGCCACTAGCGGGGGGGCTGGTAGATACGCAGTATTTT. Its protein is CASRPLAGGLVDTQYF. The chain has TRBV6-6 and TRBJ2-3, with 13 bases lining up with TRBD2. This CDR3 is built from 16 residues. V trimming: 6 bases; J trimming: 5 bases; junction bases outside the gene matches: 8. Germline V gene lookup returns CDR1 MNHNY and CDR2 SVGAGI (reference sequence).

Details on this clone: The sample has other DNA sequences that encode this CDR3 too. The CDR3 DNA reads as TGTGCCAGCTCACCATCAGGCGCTGAAGCTTTCTTT. Translated, it gives CASSPSGAEAFF. The chain joins TRBV18 to TRBJ1-1; unclear D gene. Germline V gene sequence: CDR1 KGHSH, CDR2 LQKENI. The ends were cut back, 2 bases at V and 6 bases at J, with 7 bases in the middle. This CDR3 is built from 12 residues.

V and J are TRBV18 and TRBJ1-2; 7 bases are a match to TRBD1. Per germline, CDR1 KGHSH and CDR2 LQKENI. This CDR3 spans 17 amino acids. Trimming at V came to 0 bases and at J to 1 base, leaving 8 bases not matched to a gene. CDR3 DNA: TGTGCCAGCTCACCACCTACAGGGGCCTACTTTAACTATGGCTACACCTTC. It translates to CASSPPTGAYFNYGYTF. Variable domain in full (rest from reference TRBV18 and TRBJ1-2): NAGVMQNPRHLVRRRGQEARLRCSPMKGHSHVYWYRQLPEEGLKFMVYLQKENIIDESGMPKERFSAEFPKEGPSILRIQQVVRGDSAAYFCASSPPTGAYFNYGYTFGSGTRLTVV.

This chain joins TRBV6-1 and TRBJ1-6; TRBD1 agrees at 9 bases. The junction had 14 bases not matched to a gene; V was cut back by 4 bases and J by 10 bases. The germline CDR1 and CDR2 sequences are MNHNS and SASEGT. This CDR3 has 17 residues. CDR3 amino acids: CASSVTGGAGPPSPLHF. The CDR3 coding sequence is TGTGCCAGCAGTGTCACAGGGGGCGCCGGTCCCCCATCACCCCTCCACTTT.

This chain uses TRBV28 with TRBJ1-2, with TRBD1 identical over 8 bases. In germline, CDR1 is MDHEN, CDR2 SYDVKM. The CDR3 is 15 amino acids. Losses at the gene ends were 7 bases for V and 7 bases for J; bases not matched to a gene: 14. CDR3: CASNPADREFGGYTF. The CDR3 nucleotides read TGTGCCAGCAACCCCGCGGACAGGGAATTTGGTGGCTACACCTTC.

The sample holds a few counts of this clone. The chain joins TRBV11-2 to TRBJ2-5; 7 positions match TRBD2. The CDR3 spans 16 residues. With V trimmed by 5 bases and J by 4 bases, 13 bases remained unmatched. Germline loops: CDR1 SGHAT, CDR2 FQNNGV. CDR3 in DNA: TGTGCCAGCAGCCCCGGTGGTGGCGGGGGAGGAGAGACCCAGTACTTC. The encoded protein is CASSPGGGGGGETQYF. The whole variable domain, remainder taken from reference TRBV11-2 and TRBJ2-5, is EAGVAQSPRYKIIEKRQSVAFWCNPISGHATLYWYQQILGQGPKLLIQFQNNGVVDDSQLPKDRFSAERLKGVDSTLKIQPAKLEDSAVYLCASSPGGGGGGETQYFGPGTRLLVL.

As to this clone: One end of the junction does not line up with germline, which may come from a read error. The rearrangement joins TRBV4-3 to TRBJ2-1; TRBD2 aligns across 8 bases. Germline V CDR1 and CDR2: LGHNA, YSLEER. The CDR3 is 15 amino acids. CDR3 protein: CARSQFDGGGNEQFF. For the CDR3, the DNA is TGCGCCCGCAGCCAATTTGACGGGGGGGGGAATGAGCAGTTCTTC.

The chain carries TRBV7-9 and TRBJ1-3, with D perhaps TRBD1 (5 bases). In germline, CDR1 is SEHNR, CDR2 FQNEAQ (reference sequence). This CDR3 contains 12 residues. V lost 5 bases and J 3 bases, leaving 5 bases between the germline ends. This chain's CDR3 is CASSQGGNTIYF. The CDR3 nucleotides are TGTGCCAGCAGCCAGGGTGGAAACACCATATATTTT.

The J gene is TRBJ2-7, the V gene TRBV3-1 (or the pseudogene TRBV3-2); D not resolved. V lost 1 base and J lost 3, with 7 bases in between. The CDR3 sequence is 13 residues long. Germline assignment: CDR1 LGHDT and CDR2 YNNKEL (reference sequence). The CDR3 sequence is CASSQVLSYEQYF. CDR3 bases: TGTGCCAGCAGCCAAGTTCTGAGCTACGAGCAGTACTTC.

In nucleotides, the CDR3 is TGTGCCAGCAGCCAAAGTAGAGGACGGGAGGCTGGAAACACCATATATTTT. Translation gives CASSQSRGREAGNTIYF. This chain connects TRBV3-1 (or the pseudogene TRBV3-2) to TRBJ1-3; D unclear. Germline CDR1 and CDR2: LGHDT and YNNKEL (reference sequence). V was trimmed by 2 bases and J by 2 bases, leaving 16 bases between them. The CDR3 length is 17 residues.

J is TRBJ1-1 and V is TRBV5-1; D ambiguous. Germline CDR1 SGHRS, CDR2 YFSETQ. This CDR3 contains 15 residues. The V end was cut by 7 bases, the J end by 2 bases, with 18 bases between. The CDR3 reads CASVSGSETNTEAFF. In nucleotides, the CDR3 is TGCGCCAGCGTCTCAGGATCGGAAACAAACACTGAAGCTTTCTTT.

This chain links TRBV6-1 with TRBJ2-1, with D perhaps matching TRBD1 (5 bases). Trimming pared 1 base from V and 8 bases from J, leaving 9 bases between. Looked up from germline, CDR1 is MNHNS and CDR2 is SASEGT. The CDR3 loop spans 13 amino acids. CDR3 amino acids: CASSEGGLDEQFF. The CDR3 DNA sequence: TGTGCCAGCAGTGAAGGGGGCCTGGATGAGCAGTTCTTC.

The V and J genes are TRBV7-2 and TRBJ1-1; 10 bases line up with TRBD1. Per germline, CDR1 SGHTA and CDR2 FQGNSA. The CDR3 runs to 14 residues. J lost 4 bases, V lost 4 bases, and 3 bases had no gene match. The CDR3 DNA reads TGTGCCAGCAGCTCGACAGGGGGCACCACTGAAGCTTTCTTT. Its translation: CASSSTGGTTEAFF.

V is TRBV7-2 and J is TRBJ1-1; 7 bases map to TRBD1. The CDR3 extends over 16 amino acids. Trimming removed 2 bases from V and 2 bases from J; junction bases left unmatched: 8. Germline V gene sequence: CDR1 SGHTA, CDR2 FQGNSA. CDR3 DNA: TGTGCCAGCAGCTTACTTCAGGGGGTCCCAAACACTGAAGCTTTCTTT. Translation: CASSLLQGVPNTEAFF.

V and J are TRBV3-1 (or the pseudogene TRBV3-2) and TRBJ2-7; D ambiguous. CDR3 length equals 16 residues. V lost 1 base to trimming and J lost 2 bases, with 15 bases between them. Germline values: CDR1 LGHDT, CDR2 YNNKEL (reference sequence). As DNA, the CDR3 is TGTGCCAGCAGCCAAGTTGCGAAAATGAGTACCTACGAGCAGTACTTC. As protein: CASSQVAKMSTYEQYF.

This clone has just one count. The chain uses TRBV19 and TRBJ2-2, with 7 nucleotides matching TRBD1. Trimming removed 2 bases from V and 1 base from J; junction bases left unmatched: 1. From germline, CDR1 is LNHDA and CDR2 SQIVND (reference sequence). The CDR3 length is 15 residues. The DNA of the CDR3 is TGTGCCAGTAGTATATCAGGGGGGAACACCGGGGAGCTGTTTTTT. Translation gives CASSISGGNTGELFF.

This clone turned up a few times. This chain uses TRBV24-1 with TRBJ2-3; 9 nucleotides match TRBD2. The CDR3 is 14 amino acids. Per the germline V gene, CDR1 is KGHDR and CDR2 is SFDVKD. J lost 8 bases, V lost 4 bases, and 6 bases had no gene match. The CDR3 DNA is TGTGCCACCAGTGAAGGGACTAGCATGGCTACGCAGTATTTT. This sequence encodes CATSEGTSMATQYF.

The rearrangement joins TRBV5-1 to TRBJ2-3, with 10 bases fitting TRBD1. This CDR3 contains 15 residues. V gave up 5 bases and J gave up 3 bases; unmatched junction bases: 6. Germline loops: CDR1 SGHRS, CDR2 YFSETQ. The CDR3 sequence is CASRGTGDVTDTQYF. The CDR3 DNA sequence: TGCGCCAGCAGGGGGACAGGGGACGTTACAGATACGCAGTATTTT. Drawing the rest from reference TRBV5-1 and TRBJ2-3, the complete variable domain is KAGVTQTPRYLIKTRGQQVTLSCSPISGHRSVSWYQQTPGQGLQFLFEYFSETQRNKGNFPGRFSGRQFSNSRSEMNVSTLELGDSALYLCASRGTGDVTDTQYFGPGTRLTVL.